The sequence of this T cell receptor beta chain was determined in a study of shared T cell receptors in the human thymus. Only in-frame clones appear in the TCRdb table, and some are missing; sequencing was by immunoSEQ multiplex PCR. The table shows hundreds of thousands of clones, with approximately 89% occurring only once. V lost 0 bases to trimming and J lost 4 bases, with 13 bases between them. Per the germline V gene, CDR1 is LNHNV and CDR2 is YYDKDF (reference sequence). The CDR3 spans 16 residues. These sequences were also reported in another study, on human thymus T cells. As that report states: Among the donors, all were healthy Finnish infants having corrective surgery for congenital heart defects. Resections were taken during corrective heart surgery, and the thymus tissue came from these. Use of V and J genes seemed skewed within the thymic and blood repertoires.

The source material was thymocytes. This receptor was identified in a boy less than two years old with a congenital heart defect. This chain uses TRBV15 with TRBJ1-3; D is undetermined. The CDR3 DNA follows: TGTGCCACCAGCAGAGATCAGCGCCCGCACGGAAACACCATATATTTT. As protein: CATSRDQRPHGNTIYF.